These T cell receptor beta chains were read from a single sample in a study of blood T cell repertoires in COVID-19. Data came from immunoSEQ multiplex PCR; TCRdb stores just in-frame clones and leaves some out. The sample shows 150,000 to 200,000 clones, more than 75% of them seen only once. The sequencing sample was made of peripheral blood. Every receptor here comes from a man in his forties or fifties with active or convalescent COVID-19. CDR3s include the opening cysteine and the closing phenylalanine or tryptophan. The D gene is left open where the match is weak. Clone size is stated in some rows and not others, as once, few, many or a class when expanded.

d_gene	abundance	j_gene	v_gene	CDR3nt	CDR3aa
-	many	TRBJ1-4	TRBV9	TGTGCCAGCAGCCCAGGGCTCTCTAATGAAAAACTGTTTTTT	CASSPGLSNEKLFF
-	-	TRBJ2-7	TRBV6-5	TGTGCCAGCAGCACCAGGGGCTACGAGCAGTACTTC	CASSTRGYEQYF
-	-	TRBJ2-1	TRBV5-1	TGCGCCAGCAGCTTGGAAGGGGCCTACAATGAGCAGTTCTTC	CASSLEGAYNEQFF
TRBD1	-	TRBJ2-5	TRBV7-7	TGTGCTAGCAGCTCGACAGGGGTAGGAGAGACCCAGTACTTC	CASSSTGVGETQYF
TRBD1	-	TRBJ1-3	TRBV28	TGTGCCAGCAGTATTCCAAAGACAGGGGGCGCCGGAAACACCATATATTTT	CASSIPKTGGAGNTIYF
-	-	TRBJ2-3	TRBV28	TGTGCCAGCAGCCAGCCTCCCCCCGGGTCTACGCAGTATTTT	CASSQPPPGSTQYF
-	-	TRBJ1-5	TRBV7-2	TGTGCCAGCAGCCCGGGACTTCCGCGGGGTAATCAGCCCCAGCATTTT	CASSPGLPRGNQPQHF
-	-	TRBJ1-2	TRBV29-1	TGCAGCGTATCACCGACAGAAGGAGACTATGGCTACACCTTC	CSVSPTEGDYGYTF
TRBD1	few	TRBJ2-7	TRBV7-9	TGTGCCAGCAGCTTGGGGACAGTTTACGAGCAGTACTTC	CASSLGTVYEQYF
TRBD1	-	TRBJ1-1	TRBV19	TGTGCCAGTACCGGGACAGGGGGCAGGGACACTGAAGCTTTCTTT	CASTGTGGRDTEAFF
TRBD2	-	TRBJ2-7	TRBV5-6	TGTGCCAGCAGGGATGCGGGGGGAGCCTCCTACGAGCAGTACTTC	CASRDAGGASYEQYF
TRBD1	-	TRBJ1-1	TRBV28	TGTGCCAGCACCCGGGACAGGGGGATGGAAGCTTTCTTT	CASTRDRGMEAFF
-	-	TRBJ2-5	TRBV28	TGTGCCAGCAGTTCCAACATGCGGGAGACCCAGTACTTC	CASSSNMRETQYF
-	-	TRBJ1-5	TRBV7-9	TGTGCCAGCAGCTTAGAACAGTACAATCAGCCCCAGCATTTT	CASSLEQYNQPQHF
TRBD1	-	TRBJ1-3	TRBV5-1	TGCGCCAGCAGGGGGACAGGGGACTCTGGAAACACCATATATTTT	CASRGTGDSGNTIYF
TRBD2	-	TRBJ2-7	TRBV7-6	TGTGCCAGCAGCAAGGGACTAGCGGGGGTGATCTCCTACGAGCAGTACTTC	CASSKGLAGVISYEQYF
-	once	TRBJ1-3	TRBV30	TGTGCCTGGAGCGGGGGGTGGGGAAACACCATATATTTT	CAWSGGWGNTIYF
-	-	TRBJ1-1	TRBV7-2	TGTGCCAGCAGCTTACCCCCGGGGTCTCCAACCACGAACACTGAAGCTTTCTTT	CASSLPPGSPTTNTEAFF
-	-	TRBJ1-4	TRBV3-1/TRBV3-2	TGTGCCAGCAGCCAAAGCGATGACGGGAGGACTAATGAAAAACTGTTTTTT	CASSQSDDGRTNEKLFF
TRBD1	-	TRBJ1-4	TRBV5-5	TGTGCCAGCGGCCGGGACAGTAATGAAAAACTGTTTTTT	CASGRDSNEKLFF
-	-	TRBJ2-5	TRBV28	TGTGCCAGCAGGGACTTCCAAGAGACCCAGTACTTC	CASRDFQETQYF
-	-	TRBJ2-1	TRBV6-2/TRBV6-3	TGTGCCAGCAGTTACAGGGGCTACAATGAGCAGTTCTTC	CASSYRGYNEQFF
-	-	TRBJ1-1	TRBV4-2	TGTGCCAGCAGCCAACCCTTGGGGGGGCGGGAGAACACTGAAGCTTTCTTT	CASSQPLGGRENTEAFF
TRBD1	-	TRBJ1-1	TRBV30	TGTGCCTGGAGTGTACCCAGGGGGAGAAACACTGAAGCTTTCTTT	CAWSVPRGRNTEAFF
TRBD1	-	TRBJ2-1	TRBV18	TGTGCCAGCACCGGGACAGCCTACAATGAGCAGTTCTTC	CASTGTAYNEQFF
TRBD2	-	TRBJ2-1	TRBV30	TGTGCCTGGAGACCGGGACTAGAGGTCTCTGAGCAGTTCTTC	CAWRPGLEVSEQFF
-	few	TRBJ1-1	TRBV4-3	TGCGCCAGCAGCCAAGATCCCAGGCCGAACACTGAAGCTTTCTTT	CASSQDPRPNTEAFF
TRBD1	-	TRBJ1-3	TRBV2	TGTGCCAGCAGGACAGGGTTAAGTGGAAACACCATATATTTT	CASRTGLSGNTIYF
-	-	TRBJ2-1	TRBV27	TGTGCCAGCAGGCAGGGGTATAACAATGAGCAGTTCTTC	CASRQGYNNEQFF
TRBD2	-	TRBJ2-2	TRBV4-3	TGCGCCAGCAGCCAAGAAAGGACGGGGGGGCCAGTCGGGGAGCTGTTTTTT	CASSQERTGGPVGELFF
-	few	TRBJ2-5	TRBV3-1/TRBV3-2	TGTGCCAGCAGCCAATGGAGTCAGCAAGAGACCCAGTACTTC	CASSQWSQQETQYF
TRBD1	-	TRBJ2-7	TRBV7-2	TGTGCCAGCAGCCGCTCGACAGGGCCCTCCGGAGAGCAGTACTTC	CASSRSTGPSGEQYF
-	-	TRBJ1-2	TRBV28	TGTGCCAGCAGATTGGACCGGAGGTCTGGCTACACCTTC	CASRLDRRSGYTF
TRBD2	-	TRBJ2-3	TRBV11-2	TGTGCCAGCAGCTTAGATCCGGGACTAGGTACGCAGTATTTT	CASSLDPGLGTQYF
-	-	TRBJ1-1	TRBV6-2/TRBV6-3	TGTGCCAGCAGTTACTCCGTCGCAACAGGGTACACTGAAGCTTTCTTT	CASSYSVATGYTEAFF
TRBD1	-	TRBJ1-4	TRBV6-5	TGTGCCAGCAGGACGGAGACAGGGGGTGAAAAACTGTTTTTT	CASRTETGGEKLFF
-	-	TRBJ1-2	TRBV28	TGTGCCAGCAGTTTATCGGTCCGGGACAATCACGGCTACACCTTC	CASSLSVRDNHGYTF
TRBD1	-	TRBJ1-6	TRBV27	TGTGCCAGCAGTACCAGGACAGGGCCTAATTCACCCCTCCACTTT	CASSTRTGPNSPLHF
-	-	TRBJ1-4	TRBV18	TGTGCCAGCTCGCAAGGTGCGGCAACTAATGAAAAACTGTTTTTT	CASSQGAATNEKLFF
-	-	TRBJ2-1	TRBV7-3	TGTGCCAGCAGCTTAGAGCCACCGGTTAGCTCCTACAATGAGCAGTTCTTC	CASSLEPPVSSYNEQFF
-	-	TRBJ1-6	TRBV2	TGTGCCAGCAAGCTAGACCACGGGGGGTCCTATAATTCACCCCTCCACTTT	CASKLDHGGSYNSPLHF
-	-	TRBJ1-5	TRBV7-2	TGTGCCAGCAGCCCAAATAGCAATCAGCCCCAGCATTTT	CASSPNSNQPQHF
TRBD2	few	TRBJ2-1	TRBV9	TGTGCCAGCAGCCTTACTGGTGTAGCGGGGTACAATGAGCAGTTCTTC	CASSLTGVAGYNEQFF
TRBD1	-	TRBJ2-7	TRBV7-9	TGTGCCAGTGCCGGGGGACAGGGGTGGCAGTACTTC	CASAGGQGWQYF
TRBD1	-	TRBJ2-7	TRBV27	TGTGCCAGCAGTGCCGACAGGGTTAATCTCTACGAGCAGTACTTC	CASSADRVNLYEQYF
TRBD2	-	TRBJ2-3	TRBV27	TGTGCCAGCAGGCAGCGGGGGGGCGAGAACACAGATACGCAGTATTTT	CASRQRGGENTDTQYF
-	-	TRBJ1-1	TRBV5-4	TGTGCCAGCAGCTTGCCTCTCGGTCGGGACACTGAAGCTTTCTTT	CASSLPLGRDTEAFF
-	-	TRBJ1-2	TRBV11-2	TGTGCCAGCAGCTTAGAGGCAGGGAACTATGGCTACACCTTC	CASSLEAGNYGYTF
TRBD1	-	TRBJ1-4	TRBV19	TGTGCCACCACAGGGGACAACCTTGAAAAACTGTTTTTT	CATTGDNLEKLFF
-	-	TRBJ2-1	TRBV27	TGTGCCAGCACCAGGACAGCAGATTACAATGAGCAGTTCTTC	CASTRTADYNEQFF
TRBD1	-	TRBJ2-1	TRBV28	TGTGCCAGCAGTTTATGGGGACAGGGGGGGTATGAGCAGTTCTTC	CASSLWGQGGYEQFF
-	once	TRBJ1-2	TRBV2	TGTGCCAGCAGTGAAAGGGCAGGGCTTCGTGGCTACACCTTC	CASSERAGLRGYTF
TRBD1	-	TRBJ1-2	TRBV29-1	TGCAGCGTTGTCCACCCAAACAGGGGGCAAGGCTACACCTTC	CSVVHPNRGQGYTF
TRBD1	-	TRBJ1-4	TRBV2	TGTGCCATAACTCAGGGGGCAACTAATGAAAAACTGTTTTTT	CAITQGATNEKLFF
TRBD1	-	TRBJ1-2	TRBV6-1	TGTGCCAGCAGTGACGCAGGGGGCTATGGCTACACCTTC	CASSDAGGYGYTF
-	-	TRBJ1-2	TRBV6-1	TGTGCCAGCAGTGAAGCACGAGGACAGTACTATGGCTACACCTTC	CASSEARGQYYGYTF
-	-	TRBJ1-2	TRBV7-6	TGTGCCAGCAGCTCCACAGGGACCTATGGCTACACCTTC	CASSSTGTYGYTF